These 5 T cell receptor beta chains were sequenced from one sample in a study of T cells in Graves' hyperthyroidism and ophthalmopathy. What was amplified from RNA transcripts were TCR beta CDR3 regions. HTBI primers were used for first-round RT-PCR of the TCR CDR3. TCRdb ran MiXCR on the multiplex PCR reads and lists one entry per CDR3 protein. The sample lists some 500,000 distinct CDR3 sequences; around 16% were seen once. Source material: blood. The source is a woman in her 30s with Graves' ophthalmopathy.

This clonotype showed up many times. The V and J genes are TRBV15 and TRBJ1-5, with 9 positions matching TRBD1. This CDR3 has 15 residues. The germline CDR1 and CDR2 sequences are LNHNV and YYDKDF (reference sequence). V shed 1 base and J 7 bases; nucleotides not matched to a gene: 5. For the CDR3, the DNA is TGTGCCACCAGCAGAGGAACAGGGGGCGTACAGCCCCAGCATTTT. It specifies CATSRGTGGVQPQHF.

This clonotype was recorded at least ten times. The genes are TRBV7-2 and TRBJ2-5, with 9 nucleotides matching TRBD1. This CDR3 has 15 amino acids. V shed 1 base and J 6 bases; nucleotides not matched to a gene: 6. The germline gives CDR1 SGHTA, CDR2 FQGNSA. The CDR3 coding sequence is TGTGCCAGCAGCTTAGATCCCGGACAGGGGAAGACCCAGTACTTC. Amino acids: CASSLDPGQGKTQYF.

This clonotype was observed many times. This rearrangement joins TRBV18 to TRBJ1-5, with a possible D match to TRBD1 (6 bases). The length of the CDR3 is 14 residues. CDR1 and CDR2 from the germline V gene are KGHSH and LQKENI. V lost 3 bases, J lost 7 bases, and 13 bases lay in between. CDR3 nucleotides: TGTGCCAGCTCACCGGCAGGGGATCGCCAGCCCCAGCATTTT. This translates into CASSPAGDRQPQHF. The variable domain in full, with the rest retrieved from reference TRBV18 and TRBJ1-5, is NAGVMQNPRHLVRRRGQEARLRCSPMKGHSHVYWYRQLPEEGLKFMVYLQKENIIDESGMPKERFSAEFPKEGPSILRIQQVVRGDSAAYFCASSPAGDRQPQHFGDGTRLSIL.

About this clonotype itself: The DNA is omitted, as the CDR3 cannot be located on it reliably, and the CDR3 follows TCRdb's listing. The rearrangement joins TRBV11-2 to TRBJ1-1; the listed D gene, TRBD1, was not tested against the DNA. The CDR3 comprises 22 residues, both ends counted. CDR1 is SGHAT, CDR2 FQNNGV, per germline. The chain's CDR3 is CASSIQGLSDTQYFGPGTEAFF.

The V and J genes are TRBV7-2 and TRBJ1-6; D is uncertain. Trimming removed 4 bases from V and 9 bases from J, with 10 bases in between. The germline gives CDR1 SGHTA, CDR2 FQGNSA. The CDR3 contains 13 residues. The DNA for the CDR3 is TGTGCCAGCAGCTCTAGACGTAGTTCACCCCTCCACTTT. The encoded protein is CASSSRRSSPLHF. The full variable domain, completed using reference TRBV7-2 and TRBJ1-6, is GAGVSQSPSNKVTEKGKDVELRCDPISGHTALYWYRQSLGQGLEFLIYFQGNSAPDKSGLPSDRFSAERTGGSVSTLTIQRTQQEDSAVYLCASSSRRSSPLHFGNGTRLTVT.